This T cell receptor beta chain emerged from a study of blood T cell repertoires in COVID-19. Looking at the study overall: PBMCs, B-cell-depleted T cells, or T cells provided the cDNA or gDNA that made up the material.

The method was immunoSEQ multiplex PCR; TCRdb's version includes in-frame clones alone and lacks a portion of them. The sample records around 440,000 clones, about 91% being singletons. Enrolled during active infection, Seattle patients were then followed longitudinally. This CDR3 contains 17 residues. Looked up from germline, CDR1 is SGHVS and CDR2 is FNYEAQ. V was clipped by 1 base and J by 0 bases, with 12 bases between them. The source is a woman in her forties or fifties with COVID-19, enrolled during active disease. The chain recombines TRBV7-6 with TRBJ2-2; no definite D call. The sequenced sample was peripheral blood. CDR3 bases: TGTGCCAGCAGCTTAGTGAGCGCCGAGTCGAACACCGGGGAGCTGTTTTTT. Translating gives CASSLVSAESNTGELFF.